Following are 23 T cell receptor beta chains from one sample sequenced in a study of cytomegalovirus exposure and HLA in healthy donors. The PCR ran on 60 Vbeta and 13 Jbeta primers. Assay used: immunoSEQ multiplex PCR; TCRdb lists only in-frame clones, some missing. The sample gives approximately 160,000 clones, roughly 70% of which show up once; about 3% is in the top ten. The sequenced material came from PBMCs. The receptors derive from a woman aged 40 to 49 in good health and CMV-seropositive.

CDR3 coding DNA: TGTGCCAGCAGCGTAGGACTAGCGGGCGCCTACGAGCAGTACTTC. Translation gives CASSVGLAGAYEQYF. This chain links TRBV9 with TRBJ2-7, with 10 bases identical to TRBD2. V shed 0 bases, J shed 2 bases, and the junction held 2 bases outside the gene matches. The CDR3 is 15 amino acids. Germline lookup yields CDR1 SGDLS and CDR2 YYNGEE.

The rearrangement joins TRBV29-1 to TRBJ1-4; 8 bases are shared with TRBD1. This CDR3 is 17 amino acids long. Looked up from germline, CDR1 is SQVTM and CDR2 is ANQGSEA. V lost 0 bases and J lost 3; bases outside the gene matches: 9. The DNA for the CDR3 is TGCAGCGTTGAAGATCCAGGGGGCACCAACCCTAATGAAAAACTGTTTTTT. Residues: CSVEDPGGTNPNEKLFF. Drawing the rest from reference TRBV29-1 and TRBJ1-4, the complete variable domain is SAVISQKPSRDICQRGTSLTIQCQVDSQVTMMFWYRQQPGQSLTLIATANQGSEATYESGFVIDKFPISRPNLTFSTLTVSNMSPEDSSIYLCSVEDPGGTNPNEKLFFGSGTQLSVL.

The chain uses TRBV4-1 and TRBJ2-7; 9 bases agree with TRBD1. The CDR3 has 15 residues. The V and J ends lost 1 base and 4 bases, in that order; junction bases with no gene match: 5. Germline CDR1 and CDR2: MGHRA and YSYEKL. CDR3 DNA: TGCGCCAGCAGCCAAGCTCCGGGACAGGGTTACGAGCAGTACTTC. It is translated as CASSQAPGQGYEQYF.

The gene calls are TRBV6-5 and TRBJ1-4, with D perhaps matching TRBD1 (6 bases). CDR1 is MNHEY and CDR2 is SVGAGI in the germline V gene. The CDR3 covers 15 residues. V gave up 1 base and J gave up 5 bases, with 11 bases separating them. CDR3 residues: CASSYWGGANEKLFF. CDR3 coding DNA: TGTGCCAGCAGTTACTGGGGGGGGGCGAATGAAAAACTGTTTTTT.

In DNA form, the CDR3 reads TGTGCCAGCAGCCTCCTAAGCGCTCAAGAGACCCAGTACTTC. Translated, it gives CASSLLSAQETQYF. The chain uses TRBV7-2 and TRBJ2-5; D remains unclear. CDR3 length equals 14 residues. In germline, CDR1 is SGHTA, CDR2 FQGNSA. V was trimmed by 5 bases and J by 2 bases, leaving 12 bases between them.

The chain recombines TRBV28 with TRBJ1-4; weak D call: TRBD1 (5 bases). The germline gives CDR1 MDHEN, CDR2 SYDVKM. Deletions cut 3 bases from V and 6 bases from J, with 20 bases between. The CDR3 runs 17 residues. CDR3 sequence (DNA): TGTGCCAGCAGTTTTGGGGCAGGGTTGGGGGGAGATGAAAAACTGTTTTTT. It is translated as CASSFGAGLGGDEKLFF.

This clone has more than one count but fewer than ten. The CDR3 coding sequence is TGTGCGACGGGGCGGGAGCGATACAATGAGCAGTTCTTC. Amino acids: CATGRERYNEQFF. The chain employs TRBV10-3 and TRBJ2-1, with 7 bases aligning to TRBD2. The CDR3 spans 13 residues. CDR1 and CDR2 from the germline V gene are ENHRY and SYGVKD.

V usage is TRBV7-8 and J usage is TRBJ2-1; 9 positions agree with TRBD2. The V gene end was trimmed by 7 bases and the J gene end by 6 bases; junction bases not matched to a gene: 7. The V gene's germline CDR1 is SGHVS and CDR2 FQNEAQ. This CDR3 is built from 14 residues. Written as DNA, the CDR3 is TGTGCCAGCAATGGGCGGGAGGGCCTCAATGAGCAGTTCTTC. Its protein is CASNGREGLNEQFF. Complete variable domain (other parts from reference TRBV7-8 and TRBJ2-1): GAGVSQSPRYKVAKRGQDVALRCDPISGHVSLFWYQQALGQGPEFLTYFQNEAQLDKSGLPSDRFFAERPEGSVSTLKIQRTQQEDSAVYLCASNGREGLNEQFFGPGTRLTVL.

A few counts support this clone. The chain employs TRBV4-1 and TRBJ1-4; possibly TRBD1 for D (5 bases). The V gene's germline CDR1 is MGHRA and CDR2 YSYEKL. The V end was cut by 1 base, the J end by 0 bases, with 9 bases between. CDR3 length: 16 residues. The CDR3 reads CASSQGDSATNEKLFF. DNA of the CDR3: TGCGCCAGCAGCCAAGGCGACAGTGCAACTAATGAAAAACTGTTTTTT.

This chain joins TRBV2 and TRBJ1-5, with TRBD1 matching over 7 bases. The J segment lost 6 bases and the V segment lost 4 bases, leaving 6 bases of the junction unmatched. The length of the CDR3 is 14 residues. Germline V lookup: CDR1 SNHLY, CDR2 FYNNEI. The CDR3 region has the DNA TGTGCCAGCAGTGCCCTGGACAGGCTTCAGCCCCAGCATTTT. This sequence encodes CASSALDRLQPQHF. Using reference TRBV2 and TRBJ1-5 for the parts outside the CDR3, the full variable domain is EPEVTQTPSHQVTQMGQEVILRCVPISNHLYFYWYRQILGQKVEFLVSFYNNEISEKSEIFDDQFSVERPDGSNFTLKIRSTKLEDSAMYFCASSALDRLQPQHFGDGTRLSIL.

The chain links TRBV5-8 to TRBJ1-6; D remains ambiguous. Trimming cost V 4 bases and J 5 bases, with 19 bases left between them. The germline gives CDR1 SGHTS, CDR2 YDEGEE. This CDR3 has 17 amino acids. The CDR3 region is CASSPYGVAANNSPLHF. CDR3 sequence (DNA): TGTGCCAGCAGCCCCTATGGTGTGGCGGCTAATAATTCACCCCTCCACTTT. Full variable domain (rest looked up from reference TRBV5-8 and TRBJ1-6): EAGVTQSPTHLIKTRGQQATLRCSPISGHTSVYWYQQALGLGLQFLLWYDEGEERNRGNFPPRFSGRQFPNYSSELNVNALELEDSALYLCASSPYGVAANNSPLHFGNGTRLTVT.

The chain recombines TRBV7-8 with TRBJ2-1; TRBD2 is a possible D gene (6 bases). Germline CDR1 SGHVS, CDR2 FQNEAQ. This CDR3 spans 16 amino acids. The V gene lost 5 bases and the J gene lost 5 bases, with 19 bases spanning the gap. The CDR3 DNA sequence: TGTGCCAGCAGCCAGGGTGGGGGACTTGGAGACAATGAGCAGTTCTTC. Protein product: CASSQGGGLGDNEQFF.

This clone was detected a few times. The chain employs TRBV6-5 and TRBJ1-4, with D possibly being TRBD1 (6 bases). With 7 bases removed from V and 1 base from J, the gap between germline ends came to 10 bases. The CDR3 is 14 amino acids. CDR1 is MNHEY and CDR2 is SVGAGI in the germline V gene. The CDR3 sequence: CASMGAGTNEKLFF. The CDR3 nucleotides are TGTGCCAGCATGGGGGCGGGAACTAATGAAAAACTGTTTTTT.

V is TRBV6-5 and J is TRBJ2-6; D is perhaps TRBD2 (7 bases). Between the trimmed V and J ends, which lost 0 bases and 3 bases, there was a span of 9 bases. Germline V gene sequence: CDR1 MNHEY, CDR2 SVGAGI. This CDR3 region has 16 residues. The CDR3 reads CASSYSGGGGANVLTF. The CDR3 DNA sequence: TGTGCCAGCAGTTACTCAGGGGGGGGTGGGGCCAACGTCCTGACTTTC.

CDR3: CASSATSGRANEQFF. For the CDR3, the DNA is TGTGCCAGCAGCGCAACTAGCGGGAGGGCCAATGAGCAGTTCTTC. V is TRBV6-4 and J is TRBJ2-1; 13 nucleotides agree with TRBD2. Germline CDR1 MRHNA, CDR2 SNTAGT. This CDR3 spans 15 amino acids. The junction had 5 bases not matched to a gene; V was cut back by 6 bases and J by 6 bases.

CDR3 nucleotides: TGTGCCAGCTCACCCCCCCGCAGGGCCGGGGGGACTGAAGCTTTCTTT. Its translation: CASSPPRRAGGTEAFF. V and J are TRBV18 and TRBJ1-1; perhaps TRBD1 as D (5 bases). The germline V gene has CDR1 KGHSH and CDR2 LQKENI. V lost 3 bases and J lost 5, with 19 bases in between. The CDR3 totals 16 residues.

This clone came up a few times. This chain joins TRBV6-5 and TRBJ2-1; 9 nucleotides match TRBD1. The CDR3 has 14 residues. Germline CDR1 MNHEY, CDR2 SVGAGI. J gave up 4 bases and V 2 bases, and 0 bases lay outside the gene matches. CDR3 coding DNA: TGTGCCAGCAGTTACGGACAGGGGTACAATGAGCAGTTCTTC. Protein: CASSYGQGYNEQFF.

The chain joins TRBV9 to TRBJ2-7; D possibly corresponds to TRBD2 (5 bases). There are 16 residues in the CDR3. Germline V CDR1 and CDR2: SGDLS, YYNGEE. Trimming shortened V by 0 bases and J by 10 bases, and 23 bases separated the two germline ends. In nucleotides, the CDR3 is TGTGCCAGCAGCGTAGGGGGTGAACTAGTACCCTATTCTCAGTACTTC. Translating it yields CASSVGGELVPYSQYF.

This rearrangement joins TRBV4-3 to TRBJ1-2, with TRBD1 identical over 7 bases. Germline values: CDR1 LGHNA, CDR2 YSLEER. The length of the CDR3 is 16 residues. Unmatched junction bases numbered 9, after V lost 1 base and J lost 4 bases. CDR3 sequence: CASSQGDSYFSYGYTF. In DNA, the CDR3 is TGCGCCAGCAGCCAAGGGGACAGCTACTTTAGCTATGGCTACACCTTC.

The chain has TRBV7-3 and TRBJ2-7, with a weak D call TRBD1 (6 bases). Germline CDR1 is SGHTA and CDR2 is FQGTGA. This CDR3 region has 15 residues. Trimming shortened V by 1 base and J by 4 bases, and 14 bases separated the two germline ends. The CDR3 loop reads CASSLNPGTSYEQYF. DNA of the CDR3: TGTGCCAGCAGCTTAAACCCCGGGACATCTTACGAGCAGTACTTC.

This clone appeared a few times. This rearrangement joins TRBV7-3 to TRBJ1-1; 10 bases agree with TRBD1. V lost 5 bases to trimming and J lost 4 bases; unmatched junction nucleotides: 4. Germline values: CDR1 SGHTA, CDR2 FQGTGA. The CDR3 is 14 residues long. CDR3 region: CASSTTGGGTEAFF. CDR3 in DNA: TGTGCCAGCAGCACGACAGGGGGCGGCACTGAAGCTTTCTTT.

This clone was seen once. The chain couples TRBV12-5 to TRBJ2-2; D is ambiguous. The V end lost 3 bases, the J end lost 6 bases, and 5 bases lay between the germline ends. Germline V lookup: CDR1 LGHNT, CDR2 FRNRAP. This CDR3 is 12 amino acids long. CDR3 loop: CASGFMSGELFF. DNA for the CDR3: TGTGCTAGTGGTTTCATGTCCGGGGAGCTGTTTTTT. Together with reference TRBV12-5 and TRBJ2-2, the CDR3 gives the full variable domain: DARVTQTPRHKVTEMGQEVTMRCQPILGHNTVFWYRQTMMQGLELLAYFRNRAPLDDSGMPKDRFSAEMPDATLATLKIQPSEPRDSAVYFCASGFMSGELFFGEGSRLTVL.

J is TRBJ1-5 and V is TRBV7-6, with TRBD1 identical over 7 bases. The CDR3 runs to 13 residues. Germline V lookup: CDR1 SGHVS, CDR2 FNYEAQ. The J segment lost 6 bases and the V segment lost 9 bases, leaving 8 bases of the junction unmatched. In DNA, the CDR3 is TGTGCCAGTTCGACAGGGTGGGGTCAGCCCCAGCATTTT. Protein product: CASSTGWGQPQHF.